This TCR beta chain was profiled in a study of cytomegalovirus exposure and HLA in healthy donors. The PCR was carried out with 60 Vbeta primers and 13 Jbeta primers. Profiling relied on immunoSEQ multiplex PCR, and the TCRdb table lists in-frame clones only, not all of them. The data show about 150,000 clones, approximately 72% seen once. There are 13 residues in the CDR3. The V and J ends lost 4 bases and 4 bases, in that order; junction bases with no gene match: 3. Germline V CDR1 and CDR2: SGHAT, FQNNGV. V and J are TRBV11-2 and TRBJ2-5; 7 positions agree with TRBD1. The receptor's source is a young man in good health and CMV-seronegative. Sequencing was done on a sample of PBMCs. The CDR3 protein is CASSYQGVETQYF. For the CDR3, the DNA is TGTGCCAGCAGCTATCAGGGGGTAGAGACCCAGTACTTC.